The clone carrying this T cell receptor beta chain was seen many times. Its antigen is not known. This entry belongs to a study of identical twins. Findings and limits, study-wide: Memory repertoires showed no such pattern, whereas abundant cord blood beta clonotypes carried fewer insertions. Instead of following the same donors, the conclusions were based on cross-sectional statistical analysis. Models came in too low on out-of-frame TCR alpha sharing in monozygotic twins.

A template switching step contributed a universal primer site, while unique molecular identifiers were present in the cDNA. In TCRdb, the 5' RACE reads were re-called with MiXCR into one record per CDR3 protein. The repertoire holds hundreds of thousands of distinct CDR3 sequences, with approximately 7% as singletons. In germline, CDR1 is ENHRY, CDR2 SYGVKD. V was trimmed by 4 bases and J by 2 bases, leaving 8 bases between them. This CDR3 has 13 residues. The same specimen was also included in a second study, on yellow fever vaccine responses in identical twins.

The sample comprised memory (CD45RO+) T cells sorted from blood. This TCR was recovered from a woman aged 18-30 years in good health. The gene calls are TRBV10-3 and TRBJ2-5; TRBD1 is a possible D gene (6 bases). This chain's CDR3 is CAISAGQQETQYF. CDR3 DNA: TGTGCCATCAGTGCTGGACAGCAAGAGACCCAGTACTTC.